The sequence of this T cell receptor (beta chain) was determined in a study of neurological immune-mediated disorders. The authors made cDNA by 5'RACE with 10-nucleotide random UMIs. TCRdb re-called the 5' RACE reads through MiXCR, storing one row per CDR3 protein. The table includes 90,000 to 100,000 distinct CDR3 sequences, about 3.8% detected once. Unsorted libraries used 2 million PBMCs kept at -80 degrees C. Germline assignment: CDR1 DFQATT and CDR2 SNEGSKA (reference sequence). This CDR3 region has 14 residues. J lost 4 bases, V lost 4 bases, and 8 bases had no gene match. This clonotype was counted ten times or more.

Sequencing was carried out using PBMCs. The sequence was collected from a woman aged 18-29 years with multiple sclerosis. The chain uses TRBV20-1 and TRBJ2-3; 7 nucleotides agree with TRBD1. Here the CDR3 DNA reads TGCAGTGCTACGCCGGGACAGTCCCCAGATACGCAGTATTTT. Translation: CSATPGQSPDTQYF.